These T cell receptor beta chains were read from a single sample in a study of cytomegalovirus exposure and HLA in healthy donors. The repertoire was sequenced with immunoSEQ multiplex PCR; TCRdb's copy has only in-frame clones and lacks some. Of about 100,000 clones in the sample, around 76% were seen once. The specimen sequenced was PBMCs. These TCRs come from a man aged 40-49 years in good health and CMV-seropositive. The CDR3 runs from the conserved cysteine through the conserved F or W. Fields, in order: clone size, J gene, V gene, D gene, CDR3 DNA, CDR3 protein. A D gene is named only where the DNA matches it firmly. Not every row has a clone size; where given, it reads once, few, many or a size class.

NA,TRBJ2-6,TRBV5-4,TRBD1,TGTGCCAGCTCGGGACAGGGGGCTGGGGCCAACGTCCTGACTTTC,CASSGQGAGANVLTF
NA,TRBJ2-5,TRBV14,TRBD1,TGTGCCAGCAGCCCATCGGACAGGGGGTTCCAAGAGACCCAGTACTTC,CASSPSDRGFQETQYF
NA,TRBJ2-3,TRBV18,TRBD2,TGTGCCAGCTCACCACTAGCGGGGGGCCGGATCAGCACAGATACGCAGTATTTT,CASSPLAGGRISTDTQYF
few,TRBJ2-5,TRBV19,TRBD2,TGTGCCAGTAGTAGGACGGGGGGGGTAGAGACCCAGTACTTC,CASSRTGGVETQYF
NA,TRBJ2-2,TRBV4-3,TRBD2,TGCGCCAGCAGCCAACAGGCTAGCGGGATCGGGGAGCTGTTTTTT,CASSQQASGIGELFF
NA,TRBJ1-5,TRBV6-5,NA,TGTGCCAGCAGTGCACAGGCGCATCAGCCCCAGCATTTT,CASSAQAHQPQHF
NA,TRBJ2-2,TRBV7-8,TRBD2,TGTGCCAGCAGCCAGACTAGCCCCAGCACCGGGGAGCTGTTTTTT,CASSQTSPSTGELFF
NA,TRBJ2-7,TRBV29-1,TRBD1,TGCAGCGTTTCGTCGGACAGGTACGAGCAGTACTTC,CSVSSDRYEQYF
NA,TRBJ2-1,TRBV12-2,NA,TGTGCAAGTCGCTTAGTGGGACTAGTCCCCAACAATGAGCAGTTCTTC,CASRLVGLVPNNEQFF
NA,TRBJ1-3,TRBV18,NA,TGTGCCAGCTCACCCGGGATGGCTGGAAACACCATATATTTT,CASSPGMAGNTIYF
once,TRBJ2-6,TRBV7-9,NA,TGTGCCAGCAGCTTAGTAGGCCGGGCTGGGGCCAACGTCCTGACTTTC,CASSLVGRAGANVLTF
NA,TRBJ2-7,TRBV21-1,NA,TGTGCCAGCAGTGAGAGGGACATCTTGTTGGGCTACGAGCAGTACTTC,CASSERDILLGYEQYF
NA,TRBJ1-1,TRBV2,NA,TGTGCCAGCAGGGTGGACATATTTGGCTCTGAAGCTTTCTTT,CASRVDIFGSEAFF
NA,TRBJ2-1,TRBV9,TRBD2,TGTGCCAGCAGCGCCACCCTAGCGGGGGGCTACAATGAGCAGTTCTTC,CASSATLAGGYNEQFF
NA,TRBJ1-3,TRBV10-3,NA,TGTGCCATCAGACAGGGTAGGGAAAACACCATATATTTT,CAIRQGRENTIYF
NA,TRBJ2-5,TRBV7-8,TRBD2,TGTGCCAGCAGCTTAGCGCGGGGGGGGAAGACCCAGTACTTC,CASSLARGGKTQYF
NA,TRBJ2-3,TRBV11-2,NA,TGTGCCAGCAGCTTATCGGGGGACCATACGCAGTATTTT,CASSLSGDHTQYF
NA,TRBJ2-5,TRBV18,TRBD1,TGTGCCAGCTCACCACGGACAGGGGGGGAGACCCAGTACTTC,CASSPRTGGETQYF
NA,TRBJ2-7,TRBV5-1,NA,TGCGCCAGCAGCTTGGGGGGTTCGGGCGGGAACTCCTACGAGCAGTACTTC,CASSLGGSGGNSYEQYF
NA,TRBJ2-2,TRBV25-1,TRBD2,TGTGCCAGCACCCTGGGGACTAGTTGGACCGGGGAGCTGTTTTTT,CASTLGTSWTGELFF
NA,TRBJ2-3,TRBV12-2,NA,TGTGCAAGTCGCTTAGCCGCGGGCTTTGAAACAGATACGCAGTATTTT,CASRLAAGFETDTQYF
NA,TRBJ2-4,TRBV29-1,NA,TGCAGCGTTGTGAGGGACATAGGAAACATTCAGTACTTC,CSVVRDIGNIQYF
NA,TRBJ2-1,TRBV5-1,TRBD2,TGCGCCAGCAGCTTGGCCAGACTAGCGGGGAACGATGAGCAGTTCTTC,CASSLARLAGNDEQFF
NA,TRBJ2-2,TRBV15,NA,TGTGCCACCAGACGGGACGGGGAGCTGTTTTTT,CATRRDGELFF
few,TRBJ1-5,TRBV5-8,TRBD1,TGTGCCAGCGGACAGGGGGCGGGTCAGCCCCAGCATTTT,CASGQGAGQPQHF
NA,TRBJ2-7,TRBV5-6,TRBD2,TGTGCCAGCAGCAAACTAGCGGACGAGCAGTACTTC,CASSKLADEQYF
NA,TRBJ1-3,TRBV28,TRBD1,TGTGCCAGCAGTGTTGGACAGGGGGTTGGAAACACCATATATTTT,CASSVGQGVGNTIYF
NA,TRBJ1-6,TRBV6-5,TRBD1,TGTGCCAGCAGTTACTCTGGGACAGGGGATTCACCCCTCCACTTT,CASSYSGTGDSPLHF
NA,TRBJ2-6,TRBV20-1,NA,TGCAGTGCCTCAGGGCTTGCTGTCCTGACTTTC,CSASGLAVLTF
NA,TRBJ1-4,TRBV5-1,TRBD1,TGCGCCAGCAGCCGGGGACAGGGAGATGAAAAACTGTTTTTT,CASSRGQGDEKLFF
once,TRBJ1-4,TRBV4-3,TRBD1,TGCGCCAGCACCCAGATAGCCGGGACAGGATCTGAAAAACTGTTTTTT,CASTQIAGTGSEKLFF
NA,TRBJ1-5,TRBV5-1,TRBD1,TGCGCCAGCAGCTCCGGGACAGGGGCCGATCAGCCCCAGCATTTT,CASSSGTGADQPQHF
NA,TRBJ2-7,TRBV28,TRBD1,TGTGCCAGCAGAACACAGGGGCTCAACGAGCAGTACTTC,CASRTQGLNEQYF
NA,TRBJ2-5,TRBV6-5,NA,TGTGCCAGCATCCCGACAGCCAGCCAAGAGACCCAGTACTTC,CASIPTASQETQYF
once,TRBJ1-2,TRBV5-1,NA,TGCGCCAGCAGCGGGGGGGACGGACCCTATGGCTACACCTTC,CASSGGDGPYGYTF
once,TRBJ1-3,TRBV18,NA,TGTGCCAGCTCACTACAGGGTCCCGGAAACACCATATATTTT,CASSLQGPGNTIYF
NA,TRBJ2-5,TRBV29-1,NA,TGCAGCGTTATCATCAGGATTACCTACCAAGAGACCCAGTACTTC,CSVIIRITYQETQYF
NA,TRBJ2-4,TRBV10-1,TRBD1,TGCGCCAGCAGGGGGGACAGGACGAAAAACATTCAGTACTTC,CASRGDRTKNIQYF
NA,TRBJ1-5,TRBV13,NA,TGTGCCAGCAGCCCCCGGGATCTCAGCAATCAGCCCCAGCATTTT,CASSPRDLSNQPQHF
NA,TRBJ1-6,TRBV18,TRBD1,TGTGCCAGCTCACCATATAGTTCACAGGACAGGGAGTCACCCCTCCACTTT,CASSPYSSQDRESPLHF
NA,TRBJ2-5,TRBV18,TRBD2,TGTGCCAGCTCACCACTCAACCCTCGCGCGGGGGGCCAAGAGACCCAGTACTTC,CASSPLNPRAGGQETQYF
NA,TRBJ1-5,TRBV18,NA,TGTGCCAGCTCACCTCAAGTGGATGAACACAGGGTTGGGAATCAGCCCCAGCATTTT,CASSPQVDEHRVGNQPQHF
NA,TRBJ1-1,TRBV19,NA,TGTGCCAGTAGTATAGTCACGGGGTACACTGAAGCTTTCTTT,CASSIVTGYTEAFF
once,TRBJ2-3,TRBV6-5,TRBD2,TGTGCCAGCAGTTCGACTAGCGGGGGGGGCACAGATACGCAGTATTTT,CASSSTSGGGTDTQYF
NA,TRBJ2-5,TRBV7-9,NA,TGTGCCAGCAGCCCAATGGGCGGGCTAGAGACCCAGTACTTC,CASSPMGGLETQYF
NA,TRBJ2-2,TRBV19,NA,TGTGCCAGTAGTTTTCCGGGGATCGGGGAGCTGTTTTTT,CASSFPGIGELFF
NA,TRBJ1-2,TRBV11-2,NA,TGTGCCAGCAGCTTAGGGGCGGGGTCGGCTTATGGCTACACCTTC,CASSLGAGSAYGYTF
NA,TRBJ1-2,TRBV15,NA,TGTGCCACCAGCAGAGAGGGAGGCAACTATGGCTACACCTTC,CATSREGGNYGYTF
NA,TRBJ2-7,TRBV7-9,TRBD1,TGTGCCAGCAGCTTAGCCCCCGGACAGGGGCCCCACTACGAGCAGTACTTC,CASSLAPGQGPHYEQYF
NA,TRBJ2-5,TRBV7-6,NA,TGTGCCAGCAGCTATGGGACTGAAGTAGAGACCCAGTACTTC,CASSYGTEVETQYF
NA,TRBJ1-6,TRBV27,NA,TGTGCCAGCAGTCCGAGTAATTCACCCCTCCACTTT,CASSPSNSPLHF